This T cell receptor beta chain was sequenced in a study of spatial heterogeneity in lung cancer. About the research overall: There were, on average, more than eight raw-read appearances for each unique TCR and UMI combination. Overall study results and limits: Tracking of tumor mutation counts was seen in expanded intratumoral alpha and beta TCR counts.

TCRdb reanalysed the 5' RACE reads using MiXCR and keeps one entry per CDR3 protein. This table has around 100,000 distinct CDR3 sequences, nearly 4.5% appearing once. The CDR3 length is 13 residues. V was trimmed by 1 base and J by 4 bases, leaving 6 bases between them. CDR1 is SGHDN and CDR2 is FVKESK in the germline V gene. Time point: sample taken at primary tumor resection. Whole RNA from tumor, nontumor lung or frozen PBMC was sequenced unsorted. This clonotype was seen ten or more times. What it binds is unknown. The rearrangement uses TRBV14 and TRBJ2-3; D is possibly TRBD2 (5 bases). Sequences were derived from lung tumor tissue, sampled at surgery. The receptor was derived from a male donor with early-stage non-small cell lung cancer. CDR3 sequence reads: CASSQAGADTQYF. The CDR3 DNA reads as TGTGCCAGCAGCCAAGCCGGGGCAGATACGCAGTATTTT.